These 24 T cell receptor beta chains were sequenced from one sample in a study of blood T cell repertoires in COVID-19. Measured with immunoSEQ multiplex PCR; TCRdb has only the in-frame clones, and not every one. This table holds 200,000 to 250,000 clones, 82% found once. The sequencing sample was made of PBMCs or T cells enriched from blood (not recorded which). The receptor set was obtained from a woman aged 55-69 years who had recovered from COVID-19.

The V gene is TRBV10-2, the J gene TRBJ1-6; 7 bases map to TRBD1. The CDR3 contains 13 residues. The junction had 1 base not matched to a gene; V was cut back by 5 bases and J by 6 bases. Germline V gene sequence: CDR1 WSHSY, CDR2 SAAADI. The CDR3: CASSRDSNSPLHF. Written as DNA, the CDR3 is TGCGCCAGCAGTCGGGACAGTAATTCACCCCTCCACTTT.

The rearrangement links TRBV6-5 to TRBJ1-1; tentative D call: TRBD1 (6 bases). Germline V gene lookup returns CDR1 MNHEY and CDR2 SVGAGI. With 7 bases removed from V and 7 bases from J, the gap between germline ends came to 13 bases. This CDR3 has 12 amino acids. DNA for the CDR3: TGTGCCAGCAATCGACAGGTGAATGAAGCTTTCTTT. Residues: CASNRQVNEAFF.

The chain recombines TRBV12-5 with TRBJ2-2; 11 bases agree with TRBD1. CDR3 length: 15 amino acids. The ends lost 7 bases at V and 7 bases at J; junction bases unmatched: 8. CDR1 LGHNT and CDR2 FRNRAP come from the germline V gene. The CDR3 protein is CASARTGGSIGELFF. The CDR3 DNA follows: TGTGCTAGTGCCAGGACAGGGGGCAGTATCGGGGAGCTGTTTTTT.

The chain has TRBV7-8 and TRBJ2-7, with 9 bases aligning to TRBD1. The CDR3 extends over 15 amino acids. From germline, CDR1 is SGHVS and CDR2 FQNEAQ. The V and J ends lost 4 bases and 1 base, in that order; junction bases with no gene match: 5. The CDR3 is CASSYSGTGSYEQYF. The CDR3 nucleotides are TGTGCCAGCAGCTATTCCGGGACAGGGTCCTACGAGCAGTACTTC.

This rearrangement joins TRBV15 to TRBJ1-1; the D is unclear. CDR1 is LNHNV and CDR2 is YYDKDF in the germline V gene (reference sequence). Trimming cost V 1 base and J 10 bases, with 10 bases left between them. The CDR3 contains 12 residues. The CDR3 region has the DNA TGTGCCACCAGCAGAGTTCCCCCGGGAGCTTTCTTT. It yields the protein CATSRVPPGAFF.

The CDR3 protein is CASSSLIYGNYGYTF. The CDR3 coding sequence is TGTGCCAGCAGTTCGCTTATCTACGGGAACTATGGCTACACCTTC. V gene TRBV2 combines with J gene TRBJ1-2, with unresolved D. Trimming stripped 5 bases from V and 2 bases from J, with 15 bases between. The CDR3 runs to 15 residues. The germline gives CDR1 SNHLY, CDR2 FYNNEI.

The V gene is TRBV19, the J gene TRBJ1-2; D uncertain. This CDR3 is 14 amino acids long. V gave up 1 base and J gave up 2 bases, with 8 bases separating them. CDR1 is LNHDA and CDR2 is SQIVND in the germline V gene (reference sequence). The CDR3: CASSIAPRNYGYTF. The DNA of the CDR3 is TGTGCCAGTAGTATAGCTCCTAGGAACTATGGCTACACCTTC.

The genes are TRBV12-3 or TRBV12-4 and TRBJ1-3; D remains unclear. V was pared by 6 bases and J by 10 bases, with 10 bases between. The CDR3 contains 11 residues. As DNA, the CDR3 is TGTGCCAGCAGCCCCTACGTGACCATATATTTT. It translates to CASSPYVTIYF.

This clone was counted only a few times. The CDR3 DNA reads as TGCGCCAGCAGCTTGAACAGGGTTGACTATGGCTACACCTTC. Residues: CASSLNRVDYGYTF. The chain is built from TRBV5-1 and TRBJ1-2, with a weak D call TRBD1 (6 bases). With 1 base removed from V and 3 bases from J, the gap between germline ends came to 10 bases. The CDR3 has 14 residues. Germline loops: CDR1 SGHRS, CDR2 YFSETQ.

The rearrangement links TRBV7-3 to TRBJ2-3, with TRBD1 identical over 9 bases. In germline, CDR1 is SGHTA, CDR2 FQGTGA. Germline trimming cut 5 bases from V and 4 bases from J; bases unmatched to any gene: 10. The CDR3 length is 16 residues. CDR3: CASSPKDRGGPDTQYF. The CDR3 DNA reads as TGTGCCAGCAGCCCTAAGGACAGGGGTGGACCAGATACGCAGTATTTT.

The chain couples TRBV9 to TRBJ2-7; D ambiguous. The CDR3 spans 14 residues. With 0 bases removed from V and 2 bases from J, the gap between germline ends came to 9 bases. Germline V lookup: CDR1 SGDLS, CDR2 YYNGEE. The CDR3: CASSVASTTYEQYF. In nucleotides, the CDR3 is TGTGCCAGCAGCGTAGCTAGTACAACCTACGAGCAGTACTTC.

The J gene is TRBJ1-2, the V gene TRBV10-2; TRBD1 might be the D (5 bases). The CDR3 loop spans 17 amino acids. CDR1 is WSHSY, CDR2 SAAADI, per germline. With 4 bases removed from V and 2 bases from J, the gap between germline ends came to 20 bases. The CDR3 bases are TGCGCCAGCAGTGGGTTGGGGGAGACGGGAGCAAACTATGGCTACACCTTC. Translation: CASSGLGETGANYGYTF.

As to this clone: Distinct nucleotide sequences in the sample also encode this CDR3. This rearrangement joins TRBV5-1 to TRBJ1-3; D call uncertain. Germline V gives CDR1 SGHRS, CDR2 YFSETQ. The germline V and J ends were trimmed by 4 bases and 0 bases, with 8 bases remaining between them. The CDR3 extends over 14 amino acids. The CDR3 region has the DNA TGCGCCAGCAGCCCTGCAGTCTCTGGAAACACCATATATTTT. This gives the protein CASSPAVSGNTIYF.

CDR3 DNA: TGTGCCAGCAGCGGCAGGGGTTCCTTCAACACCGGGGAGCTGTTTTTT. As protein: CASSGRGSFNTGELFF. J is TRBJ2-2 and V is TRBV3-1 (or the pseudogene TRBV3-2), with D perhaps TRBD1 (6 bases). The CDR3 has 16 residues. V was clipped by 5 bases and J by 2 bases, with 15 bases between them. Germline-derived CDR1 and CDR2 are LGHDT and YNNKEL (reference sequence).

The gene calls are TRBV2 and TRBJ2-1, with 11 bases that match TRBD2. From germline, CDR1 is SNHLY and CDR2 FYNNEI. The V segment lost 4 bases and the J segment 7 bases; nucleotides outside the gene matches: 6. The CDR3 totals 15 residues. The CDR3 protein is CASSVGLAGGNEQFF. The CDR3 DNA reads TGTGCCAGCAGTGTCGGACTAGCGGGCGGGAATGAGCAGTTCTTC.

This sequence joins TRBV7-8 and TRBJ1-3; D possibly corresponds to TRBD1 (6 bases). The CDR3 covers 13 residues. V was shortened by 1 base and J by 7 bases, with 8 bases between the two germline ends. CDR1 SGHVS and CDR2 FQNEAQ come from the germline V gene. This CDR3 is CASSLDRDNTIYF. CDR3 bases: TGTGCCAGCAGCTTAGACAGGGATAACACCATATATTTT.

The chain employs TRBV12-3 or TRBV12-4 and TRBJ1-1, with unresolved D. V gave up 5 bases and J gave up 12 bases, with 13 bases separating them. The CDR3 consists of 11 residues. CDR3 nucleotide sequence: TGTGCCAGCAGTGGGCTTTTCGACACTTTCTTT. It encodes CASSGLFDTFF.

The chain has TRBV19 and TRBJ2-1, with D perhaps TRBD2 (6 bases). The CDR3 has 15 residues. Germline V gene lookup returns CDR1 LNHDA and CDR2 SQIVND (reference sequence). Between the trimmed V and J ends, which lost 5 bases and 0 bases, there was a span of 11 bases. DNA of the CDR3: TGTGCCAGTAGTCCGGGACTTAGCTCCTACAATGAGCAGTTCTTC. This gives the protein CASSPGLSSYNEQFF.

This sequence joins TRBV7-8 and TRBJ2-7; 9 bases map to TRBD2. The germline CDR1 and CDR2 sequences are SGHVS and FQNEAQ. The CDR3 contains 17 residues. J lost 10 bases, V lost 5 bases, and 21 bases had no gene match. DNA for the CDR3: TGTGCCAGCAGCGCACCTATGGGGGTGGTAGCGGGAGTAGAACAGTACTTC. Translated: CASSAPMGVVAGVEQYF.

The CDR3 reads CASRLSGGGEKLFF. CDR3 nucleotide sequence: TGTGCCAGCAGGCTTTCAGGTGGAGGAGAAAAACTGTTTTTT. The chain is built from TRBV5-6 and TRBJ1-4; unclear D gene. CDR1 is SGHDT and CDR2 is YYEEEE in the germline V gene. The CDR3 has 14 residues. Trimming pared 5 bases from V and 8 bases from J, leaving 16 bases between.

The gene calls are TRBV5-1 and TRBJ2-1, with TRBD1 matching 9 bases. Germline values: CDR1 SGHRS, CDR2 YFSETQ. CDR3 length: 16 amino acids. The V segment lost 3 bases and the J segment 5 bases; nucleotides outside the gene matches: 9. The CDR3 here is CASSSRTGESHNEQFF. The CDR3, as DNA: TGCGCCAGCAGCTCACGGACAGGGGAATCCCACAATGAGCAGTTCTTC. Full variable domain (remainder filled in from reference TRBV5-1 and TRBJ2-1): KAGVTQTPRYLIKTRGQQVTLSCSPISGHRSVSWYQQTPGQGLQFLFEYFSETQRNKGNFPGRFSGRQFSNSRSEMNVSTLELGDSALYLCASSSRTGESHNEQFFGPGTRLTVL.

The gene calls are TRBV6-5 and TRBJ1-1; TRBD1 might be the D (5 bases). Per the germline V gene, CDR1 is MNHEY and CDR2 is SVGAGI. The CDR3 length is 12 residues. V was pared by 2 bases and J by 6 bases, with 7 bases between. CDR3 bases: TGTGCCAGCAGTTACAGGGGCGCTGAAGCTTTCTTT. Translation: CASSYRGAEAFF.

The CDR3 sequence: CASSLNRGPNNSPLHF. The CDR3 nucleotides read TGTGCCAGCAGCTTAAACAGGGGGCCAAATAATTCACCCCTCCACTTT. The rearrangement uses TRBV7-9 and TRBJ1-6; 9 positions agree with TRBD1. The germline CDR1 and CDR2 sequences are SEHNR and FQNEAQ (reference sequence). V lost 2 bases and J lost 5; bases outside the gene matches: 4. The CDR3 spans 16 residues. The variable domain in full, with the rest retrieved from reference TRBV7-9 and TRBJ1-6, is DTGVSQNPRHKITKRGQNVTFRCDPISEHNRLYWYRQTLGQGPEFLTYFQNEAQLEKSRLLSDRFSAERPKGSFSTLEIQRTEQGDSAMYLCASSLNRGPNNSPLHFGNGTRLTVT.

This chain connects TRBV27 to TRBJ1-2; D possibly corresponds to TRBD1 (6 bases). CDR3 length: 13 amino acids. Germline assignment: CDR1 MNHEY and CDR2 SMNVEV (reference sequence). The V and J ends lost 5 bases and 4 bases respectively, with 11 bases between them. CDR3 region: CASSGTGIYGYTF. CDR3 bases: TGTGCCAGCAGTGGAACAGGGATCTATGGCTACACCTTC.